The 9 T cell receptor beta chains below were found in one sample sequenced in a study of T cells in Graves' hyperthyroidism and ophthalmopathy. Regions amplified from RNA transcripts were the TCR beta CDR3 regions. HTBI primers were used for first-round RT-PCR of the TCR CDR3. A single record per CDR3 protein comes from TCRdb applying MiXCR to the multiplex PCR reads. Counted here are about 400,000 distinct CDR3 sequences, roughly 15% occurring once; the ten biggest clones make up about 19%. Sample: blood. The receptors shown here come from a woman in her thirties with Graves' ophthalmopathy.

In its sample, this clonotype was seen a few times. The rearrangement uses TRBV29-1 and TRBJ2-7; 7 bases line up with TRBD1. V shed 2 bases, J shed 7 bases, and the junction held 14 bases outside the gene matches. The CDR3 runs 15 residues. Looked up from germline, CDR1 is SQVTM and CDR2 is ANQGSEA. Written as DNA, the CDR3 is TGCAGCGTTGAATCTACCGGGACAGCCTGGGGAGAGCAGTACTTC. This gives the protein CSVESTGTAWGEQYF.

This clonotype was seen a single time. The CDR3 bases are TGTGCCAGTAGTATGCAGGGACCGCGTGGCTACACCTTC. Translating it yields CASSMQGPRGYTF. The chain uses TRBV19 and TRBJ1-2; D might be TRBD1 (5 bases). The V end was cut by 3 bases, the J end by 7 bases, with 12 bases between. This CDR3 is 13 amino acids long. Per the germline V gene, CDR1 is LNHDA and CDR2 is SQIVND (reference sequence).

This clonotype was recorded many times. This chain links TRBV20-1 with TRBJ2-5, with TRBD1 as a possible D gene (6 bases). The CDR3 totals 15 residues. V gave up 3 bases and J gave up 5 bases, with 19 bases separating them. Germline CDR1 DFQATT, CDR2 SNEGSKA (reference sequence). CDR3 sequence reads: CSASPIASRGETQYF. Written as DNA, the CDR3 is TGCAGTGCTAGTCCTATAGCGTCGAGGGGGGAGACCCAGTACTTC.

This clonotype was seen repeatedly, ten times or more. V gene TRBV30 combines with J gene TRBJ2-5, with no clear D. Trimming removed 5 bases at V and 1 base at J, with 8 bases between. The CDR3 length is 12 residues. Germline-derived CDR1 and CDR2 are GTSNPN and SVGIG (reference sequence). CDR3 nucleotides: TGTGCCTGGTTGCCGGGCCAAGAGACCCAGTACTTC. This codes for CAWLPGQETQYF.

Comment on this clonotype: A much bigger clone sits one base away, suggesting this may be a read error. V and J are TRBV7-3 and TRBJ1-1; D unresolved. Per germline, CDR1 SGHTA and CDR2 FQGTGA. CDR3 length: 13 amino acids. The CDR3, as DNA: TGTGCCGGCAGTCTTAACAGAGGTGGTGAAGCTTTCTTT. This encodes CAGSLNRGGEAFF.

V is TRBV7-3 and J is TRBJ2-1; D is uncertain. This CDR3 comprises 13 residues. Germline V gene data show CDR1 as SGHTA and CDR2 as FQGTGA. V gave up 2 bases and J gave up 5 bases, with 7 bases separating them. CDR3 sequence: CASSLSYNNEQFF. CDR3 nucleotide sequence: TGTGCCAGCAGCTTATCCTACAACAATGAGCAGTTCTTC.

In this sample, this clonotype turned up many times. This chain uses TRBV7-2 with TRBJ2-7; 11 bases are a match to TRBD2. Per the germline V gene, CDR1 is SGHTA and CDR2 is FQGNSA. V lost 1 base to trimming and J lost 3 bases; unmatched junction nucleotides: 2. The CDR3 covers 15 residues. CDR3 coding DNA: TGTGCCAGCAGCTTAGTAGCGGGGGGGGTCTACGAGCAGTACTTC. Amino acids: CASSLVAGGVYEQYF.

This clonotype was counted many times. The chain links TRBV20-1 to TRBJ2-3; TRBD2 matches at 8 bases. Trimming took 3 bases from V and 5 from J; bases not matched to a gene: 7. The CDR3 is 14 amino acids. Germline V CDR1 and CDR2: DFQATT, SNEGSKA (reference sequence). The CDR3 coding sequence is TGCAGTGCTAGCCGGGGGGGCGCGGGAGATACGCAGTATTTT. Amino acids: CSASRGGAGDTQYF.

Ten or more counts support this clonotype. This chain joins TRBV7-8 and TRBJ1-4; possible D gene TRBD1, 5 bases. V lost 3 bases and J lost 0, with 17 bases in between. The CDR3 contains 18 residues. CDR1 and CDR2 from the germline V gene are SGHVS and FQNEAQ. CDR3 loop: CASSFLAGRPATNEKLFF. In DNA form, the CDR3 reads TGTGCCAGCAGCTTTTTAGCGGGACGGCCTGCAACTAATGAAAAACTGTTTTTT.